Shown below are 26 T cell receptor beta chains from a single sample sequenced in a study of blood T cell repertoires in COVID-19. Repertoires were generated with immunoSEQ multiplex PCR, while TCRdb's copy carries only in-frame clones and drops some. Of about 80,000 clones in the sample, more than 60% are singletons; the top ten hold 15%. Sample: peripheral blood. The source is a human donor in a cohort sampled during active COVID-19.

The chain carries TRBV5-1 and TRBJ2-3; the D gene is possibly TRBD2 (7 bases). CDR3 length: 16 amino acids. Trimming cost V 0 bases and J 5 bases, with 16 bases left between them. Germline V gene sequence: CDR1 SGHRS, CDR2 YFSETQ. For the CDR3, the DNA is TGCGCCAGCAGCTTGGATTGGACGGGGGGCCGAGATACGCAGTATTTT. This gives the protein CASSLDWTGGRDTQYF.

The V and J genes are TRBV1 and TRBJ1-5; no DNA check was done on the table's D call, TRBD1. TRBV1 is tagged as a pseudogene. This CDR3 is built from 17 residues. CDR3 nucleotide sequence: TGCACCAGCAGCCAAGACCCGGTAGGACAGTCCAATCAGCCCCAGCATTTT. Residues: CTSSQDPVGQSNQPQHF.

This rearrangement joins TRBV24-1 to TRBJ2-2; 11 nucleotides agree with TRBD2. The CDR3 runs to 16 residues. Germline V lookup: CDR1 KGHDR, CDR2 SFDVKD. The ends lost 3 bases at V and 4 bases at J; junction bases unmatched: 3. CDR3 sequence reads: CATSDPGLAATGELFF. Here the CDR3 DNA reads TGTGCCACCAGTGATCCGGGACTAGCGGCCACCGGGGAGCTGTTTTTT.

The chain combines TRBV9 with TRBJ2-2, with TRBD1 matching 10 bases. Looked up from germline, CDR1 is SGDLS and CDR2 is YYNGEE. Unmatched junction bases numbered 1, after V lost 3 bases and J lost 2 bases. The CDR3 has 15 residues. The CDR3 spells CASSGTGGNTGELFF. The CDR3 DNA reads as TGTGCCAGCAGCGGGACAGGGGGAAACACCGGGGAGCTGTTTTTT.

V usage is TRBV6-2 or TRBV6-3 and J usage is TRBJ2-1; 12 bases map to TRBD2. This CDR3 has 17 amino acids. The junction had 5 bases not matched to a gene; V was cut back by 1 base and J by 4 bases. Germline assignment: CDR1 MNHEY and CDR2 SVGEGT. The CDR3 spells CASSYFGLAGGYNEQFF. In nucleotides, the CDR3 is TGTGCCAGCAGTTACTTCGGGCTAGCGGGAGGGTACAATGAGCAGTTCTTC.

The CDR3 sequence is CASSLEPGTGSPYTEAFF. Here the CDR3 DNA reads TGTGCCAGCAGCTTAGAACCCGGGACAGGGTCCCCTTACACTGAAGCTTTCTTT. The J gene is TRBJ1-1, the V gene TRBV7-9, with TRBD1 matching over 9 bases. V trimming: 1 base; J trimming: 3 bases; junction bases outside the gene matches: 12. Germline V gene sequence: CDR1 SEHNR, CDR2 FQNEAQ (reference sequence). The CDR3 runs 18 residues.

This clone was observed a handful of times. The J gene is TRBJ2-2, the V gene TRBV24-1; 7 bases match TRBD1. The V and J ends lost 0 bases and 4 bases, in that order; junction bases with no gene match: 10. The CDR3 loop spans 18 amino acids. The V gene's germline CDR1 is KGHDR and CDR2 SFDVKD. The CDR3 is CATSDLLLDRSGTGELFF. Here the CDR3 DNA reads TGTGCCACCAGTGATTTGCTTTTGGACAGGTCAGGCACCGGGGAGCTGTTTTTT.

The chain carries TRBV5-4 and TRBJ2-3; TRBD2 matches 11 bases. The V and J ends lost 1 base and 4 bases, in that order; junction bases with no gene match: 8. Germline-derived CDR1 and CDR2 are SGHNT and YYREEE (reference sequence). The CDR3 is 17 residues long. CDR3 nucleotides: TGTGCCAGCAGCTTGCGGACTAGCGGGCGGTACGCAGATACGCAGTATTTT. Amino acid sequence: CASSLRTSGRYADTQYF.

The chain carries TRBV29-1 and TRBJ2-5; TRBD1 agrees at 8 bases. The CDR3 loop spans 12 amino acids. Trimming cost V 7 bases and J 5 bases; bases outside gene matches: 6. Germline values: CDR1 SQVTM, CDR2 ANQGSEA. The CDR3 nucleotides are TGCAGCGCATCAGGGGGCGACGAGACCCAGTACTTC. This codes for CSASGGDETQYF.

The J gene is TRBJ2-5, the V gene TRBV7-9, with 9 bases lining up with TRBD2. Trimming took 4 bases from V and 2 from J; bases not matched to a gene: 11. The CDR3 consists of 17 residues. Per the germline V gene, CDR1 is SEHNR and CDR2 is FQNEAQ (reference sequence). The CDR3 nucleotides are TGTGCCAGCAGCTCCTCTTCCCTGGCGGGGGGGCAAGAGACCCAGTACTTC. Its translation is CASSSSSLAGGQETQYF.

The V and J genes are TRBV7-2 and TRBJ2-1; weak D call: TRBD2 (6 bases). Germline CDR1 is SGHTA and CDR2 is FQGNSA. Between the trimmed V and J ends, which lost 1 base and 8 bases, there was a span of 21 bases. The CDR3 is 17 amino acids. CDR3 coding DNA: TGTGCCAGCAGCTTAGAGTTAGCGGTACTGAAGGTGGATGAGCAGTTCTTC. Its protein is CASSLELAVLKVDEQFF.

This clone has just a few counts. At the DNA level, this CDR3 is encoded by other sequences in the same sample as well. The J gene is TRBJ2-3, the V gene TRBV5-4, with 13 bases identical to TRBD2. The CDR3 is made up of 15 amino acids. The V segment lost 2 bases and the J segment 7 bases; nucleotides outside the gene matches: 4. Germline V CDR1 and CDR2: SGHNT, YYREEE (reference sequence). This chain's CDR3 is CASSFGTSGTNTQYF. For the CDR3, the DNA is TGTGCCAGCAGCTTCGGGACTAGCGGGACGAATACGCAGTATTTT. The complete variable domain, with remaining parts taken from reference TRBV5-4 and TRBJ2-3, reads ETGVTQSPTHLIKTRGQQVTLRCSSQSGHNTVSWYQQALGQGPQFIFQYYREEENGRGNFPPRFSGLQFPNYSSELNVNALELDDSALYLCASSFGTSGTNTQYFGPGTRLTVL.

The chain is built from TRBV10-3 and TRBJ2-3; 7 nucleotides align to TRBD2. With 2 bases clipped from V and 1 base from J, the junction kept 0 bases outside the gene matches. Germline V gene lookup returns CDR1 ENHRY and CDR2 SYGVKD. The CDR3 covers 14 residues. This CDR3 is CAISEGGGTDTQYF. DNA of the CDR3: TGTGCCATCAGTGAGGGGGGGGGCACAGATACGCAGTATTTT.

CDR3: CVDRAKFF. In DNA, the CDR3 is TGTGTGGACAGGGCCAAGTTCTTC. This chain connects TRBV21-1 to TRBJ2-1; TRBD1, the table's D call, was not compared with the DNA. TRBV21-1 is reported as a pseudogene. The CDR3 is made up of 8 amino acids.

The chain employs TRBV6-5 and TRBJ1-1; tentatively, D is TRBD1 (5 bases). V dropped 3 bases and J dropped 4 bases, with 15 bases sitting between them. CDR1 is MNHEY and CDR2 is SVGAGI in the germline V gene. The length of the CDR3 is 15 residues. In DNA form, the CDR3 reads TGTGCCAGCAGTTATAGGTTCAGGGTAGTCACTGAAGCTTTCTTT. Its protein product is CASSYRFRVVTEAFF.

The chain has TRBV29-1 and TRBJ1-2, with 8 bases fitting TRBD1. V dropped 6 bases and J dropped 4; count of bases not matched to a gene: 7. The CDR3 is made up of 13 amino acids. Germline V gene data show CDR1 as SQVTM and CDR2 as ANQGSEA. CDR3 residues: CSVRTGKGYGYTF. The CDR3, as DNA: TGCAGCGTCCGGACAGGGAAGGGCTATGGCTACACCTTC.

The chain links TRBV2 to TRBJ2-3; TRBD2 agrees at 11 bases. In germline, CDR1 is SNHLY, CDR2 FYNNEI. V lost 6 bases and J lost 0; bases outside the gene matches: 5. The CDR3 is made up of 16 amino acids. CDR3 residues: CASSKLAGGSTDTQYF. In DNA form, the CDR3 reads TGTGCCAGCAGCAAGCTAGCGGGGGGAAGCACAGATACGCAGTATTTT.

The chain has TRBV7-2 and TRBJ1-6; TRBD1 aligns across 7 bases. CDR3 length: 15 amino acids. The germline V gene encodes CDR1 SGHTA and CDR2 FQGNSA. The trim removed 1 base at V and 7 bases at J, leaving 4 bases unmatched. CDR3 bases: TGTGCCAGCAGCTTAGACAGGGGAAGGAATTCACCCCTCCACTTT. It specifies CASSLDRGRNSPLHF.

The J gene is TRBJ1-4, the V gene TRBV3-1 (or the pseudogene TRBV3-2); a possible D gene is TRBD1 (5 bases). The V end was cut by 5 bases, the J end by 5 bases, with 15 bases between. There are 15 residues in the CDR3. Germline CDR1 reads LGHDT; CDR2 reads YNNKEL (reference sequence). The CDR3 is CASSASGEGNEKLFF. Here the CDR3 DNA reads TGTGCCAGCAGCGCGTCGGGGGAGGGGAATGAAAAACTGTTTTTT.

CDR3 amino acids: CASRAAGSETQYF. The CDR3 region has the DNA TGTGCCAGCAGAGCAGCAGGGTCGGAGACCCAGTACTTC. This chain uses TRBV7-9 with TRBJ2-5; TRBD1 might be the D (5 bases). The CDR3 is 13 amino acids. Germline assignment: CDR1 SEHNR and CDR2 FQNEAQ (reference sequence). V gave up 6 bases and J gave up 5 bases, with 13 bases separating them.

The V gene is TRBV11-2, the J gene TRBJ2-5; 8 nucleotides line up with TRBD1. The CDR3 length is 17 residues. CDR1 is SGHAT and CDR2 is FQNNGV in the germline V gene. V gave up 0 bases and J gave up 1 base; unmatched junction bases: 7. In DNA form, the CDR3 reads TGTGCCAGCAGCTTAGATGGCCAGGGGGCCCCCCAAGAGACCCAGTACTTC. This sequence encodes CASSLDGQGAPQETQYF.

This clone was counted at least ten times. J is TRBJ2-7 and V is TRBV7-8, with D perhaps TRBD1 (6 bases). Germline V gives CDR1 SGHVS, CDR2 FQNEAQ. CDR3 length: 16 amino acids. The V and J ends lost 2 bases and 3 bases respectively, with 17 bases between them. CDR3 loop: CASSLNWGREDYEQYV. The CDR3, as DNA: TGTGCCAGCAGCTTAAATTGGGGGCGCGAGGACTACGAGCAGTACGTC.

This chain links TRBV12-3 or TRBV12-4 with TRBJ1-5; D not certain. Trimming took off 5 bases at V and 2 bases at J, with 7 bases between the two ends. The CDR3 is 13 residues long. In nucleotides, the CDR3 is TGTGCCAGCAGTAACGGGGGCAATCAGCCCCAGCATTTT. Its protein product is CASSNGGNQPQHF.

The chain joins TRBV9 to TRBJ2-7; the D is unclear. Trimming left V 0 bases short and J 3 bases short, with 10 bases between. CDR3 length: 14 residues. Per germline, CDR1 SGDLS and CDR2 YYNGEE. The CDR3 DNA is TGTGCCAGCAGCGTAGGTTCTAGTTACTACGAGCAGTACGTC. Translated, it gives CASSVGSSYYEQYV.

The chain is built from TRBV5-6 and TRBJ2-7; perhaps TRBD2 as D (6 bases). The V and J ends lost 3 bases and 2 bases respectively, with 6 bases between them. Germline CDR1 SGHDT, CDR2 YYEEEE. The CDR3 is made up of 12 amino acids. In DNA form, the CDR3 reads TGTGCCAGCAGCTGGGGGGCCTACGAGCAGTACTTC. Its translation: CASSWGAYEQYF.

This CDR3 reads CASSFGTSWSDEQFF. CDR3 bases: TGTGCCAGCAGTTTTGGGACTAGTTGGTCGGATGAGCAGTTCTTC. The chain carries TRBV6-5 and TRBJ2-1; 8 nucleotides agree with TRBD2. In germline, CDR1 is MNHEY, CDR2 SVGAGI. Trimming at V came to 4 bases and at J to 8 bases, leaving 10 bases not matched to a gene. This CDR3 has 15 residues.